The TCR beta chain under discussion was sequenced for a study of immune cell composition in non-small cell lung cancer. Trimming left V 4 bases short and J 0 bases short, with 10 bases between. There are 15 residues in the CDR3. The V gene's germline CDR1 is SGHRS and CDR2 YFSETQ. Clones were read by immunoSEQ multiplex PCR, and TCRdb kept only the in-frame ones, dropping some. The sample consists of about 2,000 clones, 72% of them appearing once. Genomic DNA came from frozen unsorted single-cell suspensions. Details on this clone: Antigen: not known.

Study results and caveats: Squamous lung tumours showed higher top 10 clone scores and clonality than adenocarcinomas.

This chain links TRBV5-1 with TRBJ2-2; D may be TRBD2 (6 bases). This receptor was obtained from a human donor with non-small cell lung cancer. What was sequenced was lung tumor tissue. CDR3 sequence (DNA): TGCGCCAGCAGCGCGGGACTTGCGAACACCGGGGAGCTGTTTTTT. Residues: CASSAGLANTGELFF.